This T cell receptor beta chain was identified in a study of CD8+CD57+ T cells in acquired aplastic anemia. Study results and limitations: Overlap between patients and controls comprised about 28 CD8+ CDR3 sequences.

From germline, CDR1 is SGHRS and CDR2 YFSETQ. V was clipped by 0 bases and J by 6 bases, with 15 bases between them. CDR3 length: 16 amino acids. This clonotype was counted many times. Its antigen is still unknown. By flow cytometry, patients selected for sequencing had shown an expansion of CD8+CD57+ cells. Blood samples were obtained from patients who had received no prior therapy. TCR beta VDJ and CDR3 profiles were obtained from a genomic DNA template. TCRdb re-called the reads through MiXCR, storing one row per CDR3 protein. The sample consists of 180,000 or so distinct CDR3 sequences, around 63% of them appearing once.

Sequenced material: sorted CD4+, CD8+, or CD8+CD57+ T cells (not recorded which) from PBMCs. The TCR was taken from a human donor with aplastic anemia. The V and J genes are TRBV5-1 and TRBJ1-4; D gene uncertain. The CDR3 loop is CASSLDWSSAHEKLFF. The DNA for the CDR3 is TGCGCCAGCAGCTTGGATTGGAGTTCGGCCCATGAAAAACTGTTTTTT.